These 28 T cell receptor beta chains were all obtained from the same sample, sequenced in a study of T cells in tuberculosis. Using immunoSEQ multiplex PCR, the repertoire was profiled, and TCRdb retains in-frame clones only, with some absent. The data contain tens of thousands of clones, 93% of them singletons. The specimen was PBMCs. Every receptor here comes from a donor under 30 with latent tuberculosis or without tuberculosis infection.

This clone appeared a few times. The chain combines TRBV5-5 with TRBJ2-1, with 8 bases that match TRBD2. The J segment lost 1 base and the V segment lost 2 bases, leaving 11 bases of the junction unmatched. CDR3 length: 18 residues. The germline gives CDR1 SGHKS, CDR2 YYEKEE (reference sequence). CDR3 sequence reads: CASSFDRGGGYSYNEQFF. CDR3 nucleotides: TGTGCCAGCAGCTTTGATCGGGGGGGTGGTTATTCCTACAATGAGCAGTTCTTC.

The rearrangement joins TRBV19 to TRBJ1-1; D not certain. This CDR3 comprises 14 residues. CDR1 and CDR2 (germline): LNHDA, SQIVND (reference sequence). V was shortened by 10 bases and J by 2 bases, with 17 bases between the two germline ends. CDR3 sequence reads: CATIGGGLNTEAFF. The CDR3 nucleotides are TGTGCCACCATAGGAGGAGGGCTCAACACTGAAGCTTTCTTT.

This clone was seen just once. This rearrangement joins TRBV11-3 to TRBJ2-3, with 11 bases that match TRBD1. Germline V gene lookup returns CDR1 SGHNT and CDR2 YENEEA. The CDR3 runs 15 residues. V shed 4 bases and J 2 bases; nucleotides not matched to a gene: 2. CDR3 loop: CASSSGQGATDTQYF. The CDR3 DNA reads as TGTGCCAGCAGCTCCGGACAGGGGGCCACAGATACGCAGTATTTT.

The CDR3: CASSVGTGGAETQYF. Written as DNA, the CDR3 is TGTGCCAGCAGCGTAGGGACAGGGGGCGCGGAGACCCAGTACTTC. The V gene is TRBV9, the J gene TRBJ2-5; 11 nucleotides agree with TRBD1. Trimming took 0 bases from V and 5 from J; bases not matched to a gene: 3. The germline V gene has CDR1 SGDLS and CDR2 YYNGEE. The CDR3 is 15 residues long.

The CDR3 coding sequence is TGCGCCAGCAGCTTTACAGGACAAGGCAATCAGCCCCAGCATTTT. As protein: CASSFTGQGNQPQHF. The V call is TRBV5-1, the J call TRBJ1-5, with D maybe TRBD1 (5 bases). CDR3 size: 15 residues. The V end was cut by 2 bases, the J end by 2 bases, with 11 bases between. Germline CDR1 and CDR2: SGHRS and YFSETQ.

This rearrangement joins TRBV27 to TRBJ2-7, with 8 positions matching TRBD1. Germline V gene sequence: CDR1 MNHEY, CDR2 SMNVEV (reference sequence). The CDR3 covers 12 residues. Trimming cost V 5 bases and J 7 bases; bases outside gene matches: 4. DNA of the CDR3: TGTGCCAGCAGTCGGACAGGGCGGGAGCAGTACTTC. Translation: CASSRTGREQYF.

The rearrangement uses TRBV6-1 and TRBJ1-2; possible D gene TRBD1, 5 bases. From germline, CDR1 is MNHNS and CDR2 SASEGT. V lost 2 bases and J lost 4, with 11 bases in between. The CDR3 covers 14 residues. Here the CDR3 DNA reads TGTGCCAGCAGTGAACAATGGCAGGGCTATGGCTACACCTTC. Its protein product is CASSEQWQGYGYTF.

J is TRBJ1-2 and V is TRBV4-3, with no clear D. Germline assignment: CDR1 LGHNA and CDR2 YSLEER. This CDR3 is built from 18 residues. Trimming cost V 6 bases and J 3 bases, with 26 bases left between them. As DNA, the CDR3 is TGCGCCAGCAGTCCCCACTCGCGCCCTAGTCGCGGAGACTATGGCTACACCTTC. This sequence encodes CASSPHSRPSRGDYGYTF.

This clone was seen only once. In DNA, the CDR3 is TGTGCCAGCAGCAGCACAGGGGGCGCGAACACCGGGGAGCTGTTTTTT. This gives the protein CASSSTGGANTGELFF. This chain joins TRBV5-5 and TRBJ2-2; TRBD1 agrees at 9 bases. The CDR3 covers 16 residues. V shed 4 bases, J shed 0 bases, and the junction held 4 bases outside the gene matches. The germline V gene encodes CDR1 SGHKS and CDR2 YYEKEE (reference sequence). The variable domain in full, completed from reference TRBV5-5 and TRBJ2-2, reads DAGVTQSPTHLIKTRGQQVTLRCSPISGHKSVSWYQQVLGQGPQFIFQYYEKEERGRGNFPDRFSARQFPNYSSELNVNALLLGDSALYLCASSSTGGANTGELFFGEGSRLTVL.

This clone was detected only once. This chain connects TRBV6-1 to TRBJ1-5; D might be TRBD1 (5 bases). Germline lookup yields CDR1 MNHNS and CDR2 SASEGT. Trimming shortened V by 6 bases and J by 1 base, and 13 bases separated the two germline ends. The CDR3 is made up of 15 amino acids. CDR3 bases: TGTGCCAGCAGGCCCACAGGTCGGAGCAATCAGCCCCAGCATTTT. This translates into CASRPTGRSNQPQHF.

The J gene is TRBJ1-6, the V gene TRBV9; D might be TRBD1 (6 bases). CDR1 and CDR2 from the germline V gene are SGDLS and YYNGEE. The CDR3 has 15 amino acids. The V gene lost 1 base and the J gene lost 10 bases, with 15 bases spanning the gap. The CDR3 loop is CASSVRGGTRSPLHF. The DNA for the CDR3 is TGTGCCAGCAGCGTAAGGGGGGGTACCCGCTCACCCCTCCACTTT.

V gene TRBV5-1 combines with J gene TRBJ2-7, with 9 bases identical to TRBD2. Per germline, CDR1 SGHRS and CDR2 YFSETQ. This CDR3 comprises 16 residues. Unmatched junction bases numbered 4, after V lost 0 bases and J lost 0 bases. CDR3 sequence (DNA): TGCGCCAGCAGCTTGGAGGCGGGGGGGAGCTCCTACGAGCAGTACTTC. Its translation is CASSLEAGGSSYEQYF.

V and J are TRBV27 and TRBJ2-7; D possibly corresponds to TRBD2 (6 bases). This CDR3 is 15 amino acids long. Trimming pared 3 bases from V and 3 bases from J, leaving 15 bases between. The V gene's germline CDR1 is MNHEY and CDR2 SMNVEV (reference sequence). As DNA, the CDR3 is TGTGCCAGCAGTTTGCCGGGACTTCCGAACTACGAGCAGTACTTC. Its protein is CASSLPGLPNYEQYF.

The rearrangement uses TRBV4-1 and TRBJ2-7; 7 nucleotides line up with TRBD2. The V segment lost 1 base and the J segment 3 bases; nucleotides outside the gene matches: 9. The CDR3 has 16 residues. Germline V CDR1 and CDR2: MGHRA, YSYEKL. The CDR3 coding sequence is TGCGCCAGCAGCCAAGGAGTTGCGTCTAGCGGCTACGAGCAGTACTTC. It is translated as CASSQGVASSGYEQYF.

In regard to this clone: The germline gene is not matched at one end of the junction; a read error may be the cause. The chain couples TRBV5-4 to TRBJ2-4, with 7 bases lining up with TRBD2. The CDR3 consists of 13 residues. Germline CDR1 is SGHNT and CDR2 is YYREEE (reference sequence). CDR3 region: CASSLAPAGHTHF. Written as DNA, the CDR3 is TGTGCCAGCAGCTTGGCTCCAGCGGGGCATACTCACTTC.

This clone appeared a single time. The J gene is TRBJ1-2, the V gene TRBV11-2; tentatively, D is TRBD1 (6 bases). Germline CDR1 is SGHAT and CDR2 is FQNNGV. V was clipped by 1 base and J by 8 bases, with 14 bases between them. The CDR3 spans 14 residues. The CDR3 here is CASSLGTAVRGYTF. DNA of the CDR3: TGTGCCAGCAGCTTAGGGACAGCCGTACGGGGCTACACCTTC.

The chain has TRBV29-1 and TRBJ2-7; possibly TRBD1 for D (5 bases). Germline CDR1 and CDR2: SQVTM and ANQGSEA. Trimming took off 0 bases at V and 5 bases at J, with 8 bases between the two ends. The CDR3 loop spans 12 amino acids. The CDR3, as DNA: TGCAGCGTTGAAGATTTAGGGGACGAGCAGTACTTC. Translated: CSVEDLGDEQYF.

The chain recombines TRBV19 with TRBJ2-5; possibly TRBD2 for D (5 bases). The CDR3 length is 14 residues. V shed 3 bases and J shed 9 bases, with 17 bases lying between them. Per the germline V gene, CDR1 is LNHDA and CDR2 is SQIVND (reference sequence). CDR3 sequence reads: CASSMGRGFLPQYF. The CDR3 region has the DNA TGTGCCAGTAGTATGGGCCGGGGATTTCTTCCCCAGTACTTC.

This clone was detected only once. V usage is TRBV11-2 and J usage is TRBJ2-6, with a tentative D call TRBD2 (5 bases). Trimming removed 2 bases from V and 0 bases from J, with 14 bases in between. The length of the CDR3 is 18 residues. Germline values: CDR1 SGHAT, CDR2 FQNNGV. DNA of the CDR3: TGTGCCAGCAGCTTATACCCCAGGACTTCCTCTGGGGCCAACGTCCTGACTTTC. It is translated as CASSLYPRTSSGANVLTF.

V and J are TRBV27 and TRBJ2-7, with 10 nucleotides matching TRBD1. CDR1 is MNHEY, CDR2 SMNVEV, per germline (reference sequence). The CDR3 contains 13 residues. V was clipped by 10 bases and J by 4 bases; unmatched bases: 7. CDR3 in DNA: TGTGCCACATCACCGGGACAGGGGTACGAGCAGTACTTC. Its translation: CATSPGQGYEQYF.

This chain joins TRBV7-9 and TRBJ1-1, with 7 bases aligning to TRBD1. V was pared by 5 bases and J by 4 bases, with 10 bases of the junction left unmatched. CDR1 is SEHNR and CDR2 is FQNEAQ in the germline V gene (reference sequence). The length of the CDR3 is 15 residues. CDR3 protein: CASSPRARGSTEAFF. CDR3 DNA: TGTGCCAGCAGCCCAAGGGCCAGGGGGAGCACTGAAGCTTTCTTT. Complete variable domain (other parts from reference TRBV7-9 and TRBJ1-1): DTGVSQNPRHKITKRGQNVTFRCDPISEHNRLYWYRQTLGQGPEFLTYFQNEAQLEKSRLLSDRFSAERPKGSFSTLEIQRTEQGDSAMYLCASSPRARGSTEAFFGQGTRLTVV.

The gene calls are TRBV9 and TRBJ2-3, with 7 bases aligning to TRBD2. Trimming cost V 7 bases and J 2 bases; bases outside gene matches: 4. The CDR3 totals 13 residues. CDR1 and CDR2 from the germline V gene are SGDLS and YYNGEE. The CDR3 bases are TGTGCCAGCTCTAGCGGCCTCACAGATACGCAGTATTTT. Amino acid sequence: CASSSGLTDTQYF.

Only one count was recorded for this clone. This sequence joins TRBV12-5 and TRBJ2-2; a weak D match, TRBD2 (6 bases). Trimming removed 3 bases from V and 6 bases from J, with 20 bases in between. This CDR3 contains 17 residues. Per the germline V gene, CDR1 is LGHNT and CDR2 is FRNRAP. The CDR3 coding sequence is TGTGCTAGTGGTTTAGGGCGGGGCAGGTCAATCCCCGGGGAGCTGTTTTTT. The encoded protein is CASGLGRGRSIPGELFF.

The gene calls are TRBV6-6 and TRBJ1-5, with D possibly being TRBD1 (6 bases). Looked up from germline, CDR1 is MNHNY and CDR2 is SVGAGI (reference sequence). The CDR3 is 15 residues long. The V gene lost 0 bases and the J gene lost 4 bases, with 10 bases spanning the gap. CDR3 region: CASSYSVGGNQPQHF. The CDR3 DNA reads TGTGCCAGCAGTTACTCTGTAGGGGGAAATCAGCCCCAGCATTTT.

The chain recombines TRBV5-6 with TRBJ1-5; the D is unclear. Germline-derived CDR1 and CDR2 are SGHDT and YYEEEE. The V and J ends lost 1 base and 2 bases respectively, with 10 bases between them. The CDR3 loop spans 15 amino acids. The CDR3, as DNA: TGTGCCAGCAGCTTGTTGTCTCAGGGCAATCAGCCCCAGCATTTT. Its translation is CASSLLSQGNQPQHF.

This clone was recorded once. The chain recombines TRBV9 with TRBJ1-5; D not certain. The CDR3 length is 14 residues. V was trimmed by 4 bases and J by 1 base, leaving 9 bases between them. Germline CDR1 reads SGDLS; CDR2 reads YYNGEE. The DNA for the CDR3 is TGTGCCAGCAGCCCTAGCGGAAGCAATCAGCCCCAGCATTTT. This gives the protein CASSPSGSNQPQHF.

The rearrangement uses TRBV19 and TRBJ1-6; 8 bases map to TRBD1. This CDR3 spans 15 amino acids. CDR1 is LNHDA, CDR2 SQIVND, per germline (reference sequence). Trimming took 9 bases from V and 6 from J; bases not matched to a gene: 10. CDR3 coding DNA: TGTGCCAGCAAGCAGGGGGCAGCTGGTAATTCACCCCTCCACTTT. It encodes CASKQGAAGNSPLHF.

This clone was detected only once. The chain is built from TRBV5-1 and TRBJ1-4; D not resolved. Germline CDR1 SGHRS, CDR2 YFSETQ. The V and J ends lost 4 bases and 0 bases respectively, with 10 bases between them. The CDR3 contains 15 residues. In DNA form, the CDR3 reads TGCGCCAGCAGCCCTCACAGTGCAACTAATGAAAAACTGTTTTTT. It encodes CASSPHSATNEKLFF.